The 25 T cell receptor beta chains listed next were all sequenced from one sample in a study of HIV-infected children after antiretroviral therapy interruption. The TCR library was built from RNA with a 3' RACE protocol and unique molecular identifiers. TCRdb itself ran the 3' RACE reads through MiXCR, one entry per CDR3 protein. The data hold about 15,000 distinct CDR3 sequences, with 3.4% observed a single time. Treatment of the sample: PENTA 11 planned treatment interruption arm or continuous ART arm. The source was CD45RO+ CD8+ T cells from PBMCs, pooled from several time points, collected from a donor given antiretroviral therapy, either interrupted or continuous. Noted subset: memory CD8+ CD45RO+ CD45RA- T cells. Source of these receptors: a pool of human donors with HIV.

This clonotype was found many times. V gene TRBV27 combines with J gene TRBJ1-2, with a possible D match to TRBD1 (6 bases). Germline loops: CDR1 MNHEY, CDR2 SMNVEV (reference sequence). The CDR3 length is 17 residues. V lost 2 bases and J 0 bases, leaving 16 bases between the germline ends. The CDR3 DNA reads TGTGCCAGCAGTTTAGGAAGACAGGCAGGAACTAACTATGGCTACACCTTC. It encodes CASSLGRQAGTNYGYTF.

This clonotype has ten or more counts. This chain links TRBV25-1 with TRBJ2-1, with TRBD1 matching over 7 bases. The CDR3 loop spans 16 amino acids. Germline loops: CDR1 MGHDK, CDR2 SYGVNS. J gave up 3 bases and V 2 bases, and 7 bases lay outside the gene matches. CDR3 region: CASSENKQGVYNEQFF. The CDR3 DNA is TGTGCCAGCAGTGAAAACAAGCAGGGGGTCTACAATGAGCAGTTCTTC.

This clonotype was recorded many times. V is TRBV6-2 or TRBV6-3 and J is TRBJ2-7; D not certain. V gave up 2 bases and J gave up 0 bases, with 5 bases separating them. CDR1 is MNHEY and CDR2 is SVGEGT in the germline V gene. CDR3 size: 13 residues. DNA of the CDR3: TGTGCCAGCAGTTACGGGGACTCCTACGAGCAGTACTTC. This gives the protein CASSYGDSYEQYF.

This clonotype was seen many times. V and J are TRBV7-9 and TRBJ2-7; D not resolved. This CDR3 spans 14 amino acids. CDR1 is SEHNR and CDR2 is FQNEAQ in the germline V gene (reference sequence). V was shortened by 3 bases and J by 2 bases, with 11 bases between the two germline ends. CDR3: CASSFCSPTYEQYF. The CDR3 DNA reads TGTGCCAGCAGCTTCTGCAGCCCTACCTACGAGCAGTACTTC.

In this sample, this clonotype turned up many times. CDR3 sequence reads: CASSLGWRTDTQYF. DNA for the CDR3: TGTGCCAGCAGTTTAGGGTGGAGAACAGATACGCAGTATTTT. This chain uses TRBV12-3 or TRBV12-4 with TRBJ2-3; no clear D gene. CDR3 length: 14 residues. Deletions cut 1 base from V and 3 bases from J, with 8 bases between.

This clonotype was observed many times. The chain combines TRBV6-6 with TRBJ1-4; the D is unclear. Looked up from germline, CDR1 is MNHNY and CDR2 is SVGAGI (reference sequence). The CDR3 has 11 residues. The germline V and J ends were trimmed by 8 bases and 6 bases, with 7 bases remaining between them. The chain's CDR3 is CASWVDEKLFF. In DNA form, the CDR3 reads TGTGCCAGCTGGGTAGATGAAAAACTGTTTTTT.

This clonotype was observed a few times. CDR3 in DNA: TGTGCCAGCAGCCACCGGACAGGGCATAACTATGGCTACACCTTC. Protein: CASSHRTGHNYGYTF. The chain recombines TRBV14 with TRBJ1-2; 8 bases fit TRBD1. CDR1 and CDR2 from the germline V gene are SGHDN and FVKESK. After removal of 3 bases from V and 1 base from J, the junction contained 4 bases not matched to a gene. There are 15 residues in the CDR3. Full variable domain (outside the CDR3, taken from reference TRBV14 and TRBJ1-2): EAGVTQFPSHSVIEKGQTVTLRCDPISGHDNLYWYRRVMGKEIKFLLHFVKESKQDESGMPNNRFLAERTGGTYSTLKVQPAELEDSGVYFCASSHRTGHNYGYTFGSGTRLTVV.

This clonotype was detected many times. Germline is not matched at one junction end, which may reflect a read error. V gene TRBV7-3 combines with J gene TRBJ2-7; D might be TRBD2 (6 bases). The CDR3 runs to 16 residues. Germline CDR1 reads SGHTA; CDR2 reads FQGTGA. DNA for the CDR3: TGTGCCAGCAGCCCCGGTGGGGGACTTCCCTCCCACGAGCAGTACTTC. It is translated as CASSPGGGLPSHEQYF. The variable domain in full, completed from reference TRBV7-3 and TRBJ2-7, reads GAGVSQTPSNKVTEKGKYVELRCDPISGHTALYWYRQSLGQGPEFLIYFQGTGAADDSGLPNDRFFAVRPEGSVSTLKIQRTERGDSAVYLCASSPGGGLPSHEQYFGPGTRLTVT.

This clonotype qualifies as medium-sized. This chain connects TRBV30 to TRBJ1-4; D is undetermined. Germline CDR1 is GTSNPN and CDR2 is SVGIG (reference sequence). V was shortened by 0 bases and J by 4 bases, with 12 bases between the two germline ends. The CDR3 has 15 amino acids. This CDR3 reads CAWSVLGVGNEKLFF. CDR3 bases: TGTGCCTGGAGTGTACTCGGGGTCGGTAATGAAAAACTGTTTTTT.

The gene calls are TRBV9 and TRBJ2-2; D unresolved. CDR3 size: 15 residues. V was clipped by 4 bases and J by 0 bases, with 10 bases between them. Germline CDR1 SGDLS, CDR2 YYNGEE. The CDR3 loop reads CASSPDLANTGELFF. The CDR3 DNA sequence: TGTGCCAGCAGCCCTGACTTAGCGAACACCGGGGAGCTGTTTTTT.

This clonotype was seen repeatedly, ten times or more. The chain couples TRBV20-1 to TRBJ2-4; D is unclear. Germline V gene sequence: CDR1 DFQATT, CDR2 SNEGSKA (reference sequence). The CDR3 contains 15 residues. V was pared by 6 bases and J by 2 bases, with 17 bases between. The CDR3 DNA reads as TGCAGTGCCGAACCGCCCTTGGAAACCAAAAACATTCAGTACTTC. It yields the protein CSAEPPLETKNIQYF.

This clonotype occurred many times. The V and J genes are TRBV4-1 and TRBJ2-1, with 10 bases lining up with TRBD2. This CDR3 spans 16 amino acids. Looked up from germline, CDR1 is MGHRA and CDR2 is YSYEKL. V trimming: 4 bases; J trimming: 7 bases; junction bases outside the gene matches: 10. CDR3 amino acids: CASSLGALAGVNEQFF. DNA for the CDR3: TGCGCCAGCAGCCTGGGGGCCCTAGCGGGGGTAAATGAGCAGTTCTTC.

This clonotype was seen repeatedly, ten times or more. The CDR3 loop reads CASTRGGDTQYF. CDR3 DNA: TGTGCCAGCACACGGGGTGGAGATACGCAGTATTTT. The chain has TRBV28 and TRBJ2-3, with D possibly matching TRBD2 (5 bases). The germline V gene encodes CDR1 MDHEN and CDR2 SYDVKM. The CDR3 runs to 12 residues. V lost 7 bases and J lost 5, with 10 bases in between.

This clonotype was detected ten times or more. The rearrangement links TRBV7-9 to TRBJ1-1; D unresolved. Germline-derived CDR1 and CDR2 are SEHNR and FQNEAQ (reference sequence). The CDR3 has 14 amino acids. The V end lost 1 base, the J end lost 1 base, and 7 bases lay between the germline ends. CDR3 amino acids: CASSLVLANTEAFF. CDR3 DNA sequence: TGTGCCAGCAGCTTAGTACTGGCGAACACTGAAGCTTTCTTT.

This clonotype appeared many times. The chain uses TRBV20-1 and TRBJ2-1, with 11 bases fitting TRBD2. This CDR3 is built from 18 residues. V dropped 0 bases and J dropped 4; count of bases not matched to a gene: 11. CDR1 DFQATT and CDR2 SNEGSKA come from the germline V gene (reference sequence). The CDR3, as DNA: TGCAGTGCTAGAGACGCCACTAGCGGGGGCCTCTCTTACAATGAGCAGTTCTTC. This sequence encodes CSARDATSGGLSYNEQFF.

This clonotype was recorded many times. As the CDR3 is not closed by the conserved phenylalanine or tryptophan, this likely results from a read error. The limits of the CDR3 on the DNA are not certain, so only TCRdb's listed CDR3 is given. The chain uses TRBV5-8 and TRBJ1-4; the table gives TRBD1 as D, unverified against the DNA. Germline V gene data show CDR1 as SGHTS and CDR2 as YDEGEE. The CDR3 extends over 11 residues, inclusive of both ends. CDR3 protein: CASSSPGLLRI.

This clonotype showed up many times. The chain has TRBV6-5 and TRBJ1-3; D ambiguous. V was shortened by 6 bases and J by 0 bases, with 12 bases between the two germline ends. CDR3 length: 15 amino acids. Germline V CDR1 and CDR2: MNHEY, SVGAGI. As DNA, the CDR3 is TGTGCCAGCAGGGGTCCCTGGGACTCTGGAAACACCATATATTTT. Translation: CASRGPWDSGNTIYF.

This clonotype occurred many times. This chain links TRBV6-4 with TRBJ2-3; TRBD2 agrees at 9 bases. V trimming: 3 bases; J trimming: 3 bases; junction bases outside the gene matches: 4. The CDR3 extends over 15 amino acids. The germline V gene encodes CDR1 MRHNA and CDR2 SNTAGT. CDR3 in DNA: TGTGCCAGCAGTGAGGAGACTAGCGGAACAGATACGCAGTATTTT. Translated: CASSEETSGTDTQYF.

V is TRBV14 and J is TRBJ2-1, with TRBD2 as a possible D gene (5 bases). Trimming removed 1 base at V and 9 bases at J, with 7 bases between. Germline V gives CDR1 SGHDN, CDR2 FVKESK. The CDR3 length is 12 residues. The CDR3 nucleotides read TGTGCCAGCAGCCAAGCAGGAGGTGAGCAGTTCTTC. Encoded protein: CASSQAGGEQFF.

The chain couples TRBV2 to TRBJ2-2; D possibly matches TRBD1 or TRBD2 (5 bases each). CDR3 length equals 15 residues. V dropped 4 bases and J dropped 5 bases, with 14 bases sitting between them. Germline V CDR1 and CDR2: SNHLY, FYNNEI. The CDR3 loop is CASSAEAWGTGELFF. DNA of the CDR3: TGTGCCAGCAGTGCGGAAGCCTGGGGGACCGGGGAGCTGTTTTTT.

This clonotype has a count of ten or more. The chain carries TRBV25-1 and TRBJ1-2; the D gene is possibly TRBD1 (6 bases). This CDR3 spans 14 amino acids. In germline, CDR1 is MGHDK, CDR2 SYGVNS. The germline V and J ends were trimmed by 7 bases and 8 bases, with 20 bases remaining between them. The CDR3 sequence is CASTDGGGAGGYTF. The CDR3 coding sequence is TGTGCCAGCACCGACGGAGGGGGGGCTGGAGGCTACACCTTC.

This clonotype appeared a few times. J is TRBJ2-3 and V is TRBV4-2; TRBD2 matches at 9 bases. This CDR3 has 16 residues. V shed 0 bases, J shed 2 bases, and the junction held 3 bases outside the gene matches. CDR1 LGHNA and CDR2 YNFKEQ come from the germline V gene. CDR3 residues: CASSQEASGATDTQYF. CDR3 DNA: TGTGCCAGCAGCCAAGAGGCTAGCGGGGCCACAGATACGCAGTATTTT.

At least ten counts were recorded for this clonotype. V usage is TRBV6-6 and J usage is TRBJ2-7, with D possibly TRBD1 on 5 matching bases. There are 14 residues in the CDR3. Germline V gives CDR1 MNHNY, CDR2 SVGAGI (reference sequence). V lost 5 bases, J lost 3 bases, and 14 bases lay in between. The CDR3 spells CASSASARDYEQYF. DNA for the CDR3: TGTGCCAGCAGTGCGAGCGCCAGGGACTACGAGCAGTACTTC.

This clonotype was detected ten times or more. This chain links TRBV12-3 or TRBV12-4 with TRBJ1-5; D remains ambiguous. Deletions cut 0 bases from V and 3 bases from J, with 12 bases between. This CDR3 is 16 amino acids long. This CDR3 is CASSLALNNPNQPQHF. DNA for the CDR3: TGTGCCAGCAGTTTAGCGCTTAACAACCCCAATCAGCCCCAGCATTTT.

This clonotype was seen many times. The chain's CDR3 is CASSAPQGADETQYF. The CDR3 DNA sequence: TGTGCCAGCAGTGCCCCACAGGGGGCGGACGAGACCCAGTACTTC. The chain has TRBV12-3 or TRBV12-4 and TRBJ2-5; TRBD1 agrees at 9 bases. Unmatched junction bases numbered 9, after V lost 5 bases and J lost 5 bases. CDR3 length equals 15 residues.